The 25 T cell receptor beta chains in this list originate from one sample, sequenced in a study of regulatory T cells in long-lasting Graves disease. Documented time point: newly diagnosed GD, antithyroid drugs for less than 3 months. Construction of the TCR library relied on RNA isolated from PBMCs. Construction of the TCR beta libraries employed iRepertoire HTBI primers in conjunction with Arm-PCR of CDR3 regions. MiXCR was run by TCRdb on the multiplex PCR reads, yielding one entry per CDR3 protein. There are some 370,000 distinct CDR3 sequences in the sample; roughly 10% occur only once, and about 19% lies in the top ten. These same data were also listed under a study on T cells in Graves' hyperthyroidism and ophthalmopathy.

The source material was peripheral blood mononuclear cells (PBMCs), sampled at new diagnosis, from a patient treated with antithyroid drugs. The receptors originated from a woman younger than 30 with Graves disease.

This clonotype was detected a few times. The gene calls are TRBV11-2 and TRBJ2-1; the match to TRBD2 covers 13 bases. This CDR3 region has 14 residues. The V and J ends lost 0 bases and 14 bases, in that order; junction bases with no gene match: 4. Germline V gene lookup returns CDR1 SGHAT and CDR2 FQNNGV. The CDR3 DNA sequence: TGTGCCAGCAGCTTAGACCCGGGGACTAGCGGGGAGTTCTTC. It codes for CASSLDPGTSGEFF.

This clonotype came up many times. The chain recombines TRBV29-1 with TRBJ1-5; tentative D call: TRBD1 (5 bases). Germline V gene data show CDR1 as SQVTM and CDR2 as ANQGSEA. This CDR3 spans 13 amino acids. V shed 5 bases and J shed 4 bases, with 12 bases lying between them. The CDR3 is CSVRDSLNQPQHF. For the CDR3, the DNA is TGCAGCGTTCGCGACAGCTTGAATCAGCCCCAGCATTTT.

This clonotype was detected ten times or more. This chain joins TRBV19 and TRBJ2-4; TRBD1 might be the D (6 bases). CDR3 size: 18 residues. Trimming shortened V by 3 bases and J by 0 bases, and 18 bases separated the two germline ends. Germline CDR1 and CDR2: LNHDA and SQIVND (reference sequence). This chain's CDR3 is CASSIFEWGQLAKNIQYF. CDR3 in DNA: TGTGCCAGTAGTATTTTTGAGTGGGGACAACTAGCCAAAAACATTCAGTACTTC.

The rearrangement uses TRBV15 and TRBJ1-1; D is unclear. This CDR3 is 13 amino acids long. The germline V gene has CDR1 LNHNV and CDR2 YYDKDF (reference sequence). Trimming cost V 5 bases and J 4 bases, with 11 bases left between them. Here the CDR3 reads CATSHGIPTEAFF. The CDR3 DNA is TGTGCCACCAGCCACGGGATCCCCACTGAAGCTTTCTTT.

The J gene is TRBJ2-1, the V gene TRBV19; TRBD2 matches 7 bases. This CDR3 is built from 18 residues. V was clipped by 3 bases and J by 4 bases; unmatched bases: 15. Germline-derived CDR1 and CDR2 are LNHDA and SQIVND (reference sequence). This chain's CDR3 is CASSICDYWRGCYNEQFF. The CDR3 DNA reads as TGTGCCAGTAGTATTTGCGATTATTGGCGGGGGTGTTACAATGAGCAGTTCTTC. The full variable domain, with the rest looked up from reference TRBV19 and TRBJ2-1, is DGGITQSPKYLFRKEGQNVTLSCEQNLNHDAMYWYRQDPGQGLRLIYYSQIVNDFQKGDIAEGYSVSREKKESFPLTVTSAQKNPTAFYLCASSICDYWRGCYNEQFFGPGTRLTVL.

The rearrangement joins TRBV19 to TRBJ1-1; D is unresolved. The germline V gene encodes CDR1 LNHDA and CDR2 SQIVND (reference sequence). The CDR3 covers 14 residues. V gave up 7 bases and J gave up 4 bases, with 16 bases separating them. CDR3 sequence reads: CASKRQNSGTEAFF. For the CDR3, the DNA is TGTGCCAGTAAAAGGCAGAACAGTGGCACTGAAGCTTTCTTT. Variable domain in full (rest from reference TRBV19 and TRBJ1-1): DGGITQSPKYLFRKEGQNVTLSCEQNLNHDAMYWYRQDPGQGLRLIYYSQIVNDFQKGDIAEGYSVSREKKESFPLTVTSAQKNPTAFYLCASKRQNSGTEAFFGQGTRLTVV.

This clonotype was seen repeatedly, ten times or more. The chain recombines TRBV11-2 with TRBJ2-3; tentatively, D is TRBD2 (5 bases). Germline CDR1 SGHAT, CDR2 FQNNGV. With 7 bases removed from V and 5 bases from J, the gap between germline ends came to 22 bases. CDR3 size: 16 residues. This chain's CDR3 is CASTSIRLGRVDTQYF. CDR3 nucleotide sequence: TGTGCCAGCACCTCAATCCGGCTAGGGCGGGTAGATACGCAGTATTTT.

Ten or more counts support this clonotype. V gene TRBV27 combines with J gene TRBJ2-3; unclear D gene. The CDR3 extends over 13 amino acids. Germline V gene data show CDR1 as MNHEY and CDR2 as SMNVEV (reference sequence). The V end was cut by 5 bases, the J end by 7 bases, with 13 bases between. DNA of the CDR3: TGTGCCAGCAGTACCCCCCGGGTCAATACGCAGTATTTT. Encoded protein: CASSTPRVNTQYF.

This clonotype was detected a few times. Being one base from a much bigger clone, this may be a read error. The missing conserved phenylalanine or tryptophan at the end of this CDR3 makes a read error likely. This chain connects TRBV7-8 to TRBJ2-2; maybe TRBD2 (7 bases). V lost 2 bases and J lost 4, with 11 bases in between. CDR1 and CDR2 from the germline V gene are SGHVS and FQNEAQ. The CDR3 totals 15 residues. The CDR3 spells CASSLLGGGTGELFL. Here the CDR3 DNA reads TGTGCCAGCAGCTTACTGGGAGGGGGCACCGGGGAGCTGTTTCTT.

CDR3 region: CASSSTGGKAFF. The CDR3 nucleotides read TGTGCCAGCAGTTCGACAGGGGGTAAAGCTTTCTTT. V gene TRBV7-9 combines with J gene TRBJ1-1; TRBD1 matches 9 bases. Per germline, CDR1 SEHNR and CDR2 FQNEAQ (reference sequence). V shed 6 bases and J 9 bases; nucleotides not matched to a gene: 5. CDR3 size: 12 residues.

The table lists this clonotype with many counts. This sequence joins TRBV28 and TRBJ1-3; TRBD1 matches 7 bases. Per germline, CDR1 MDHEN and CDR2 SYDVKM. This CDR3 has 14 amino acids. Unmatched junction bases numbered 2, after V lost 5 bases and J lost 1 base. The CDR3 nucleotides read TGTGCCAGCAGTCCACAGGGGTCTGGAAACACCATATATTTT. Its translation is CASSPQGSGNTIYF.

The table lists this clonotype with many counts. The chain joins TRBV2 to TRBJ2-1; weak D call: TRBD1 (5 bases). Trimming left V 3 bases short and J 13 bases short, with 7 bases between. CDR3 size: 10 residues. CDR1 is SNHLY and CDR2 is FYNNEI in the germline V gene. The CDR3 nucleotides read TGTGCCAGCAGTGACAGGGCTCAGTTCTTC. It encodes CASSDRAQFF.

This clonotype was detected many times. This chain connects TRBV6-1 to TRBJ2-7; 9 bases fit TRBD1. The CDR3 spans 14 residues. Germline CDR1 is MNHNS and CDR2 is SASEGT. V gave up 5 bases and J gave up 5 bases; unmatched junction bases: 7. The CDR3 coding sequence is TGTGCCAGCAGTCGGGGGACAGGGATAAACGAGCAGTACGTC. It specifies CASSRGTGINEQYV.

In this sample, this clonotype turned up a few times. The chain couples TRBV19 to TRBJ1-4; 7 bases fit TRBD1. The CDR3 contains 17 residues. V shed 4 bases, J shed 5 bases, and the junction held 13 bases outside the gene matches. Germline assignment: CDR1 LNHDA and CDR2 SQIVND (reference sequence). The CDR3 coding sequence is TGTGCCAGTAGTACCCCTGAACAGGGGTTTCGGAATGAAAAACTGTTTTTT. This codes for CASSTPEQGFRNEKLFF.

This clonotype was detected many times. The DNA for the CDR3 is TGTGCCAGCAGCTTAAGGGGACGTGAGACCCAGTACTTC. Residues: CASSLRGRETQYF. The chain uses TRBV12-3 or TRBV12-4 and TRBJ2-5; either TRBD1 or TRBD2 may fit D (5 bases each). This CDR3 is 13 amino acids long. Trimming cost V 6 bases and J 5 bases, with 13 bases left between them.

This clonotype was seen many times. This chain links TRBV7-8 with TRBJ1-1; D may be TRBD1 (5 bases). V lost 6 bases and J 2 bases, leaving 16 bases between the germline ends. Germline V gene data show CDR1 as SGHVS and CDR2 as FQNEAQ. CDR3 length: 15 amino acids. CDR3 nucleotides: TGTGCCAGCAGTTCCCCCGGACAAAGAAACACTGAAGCTTTCTTT. Residues: CASSSPGQRNTEAFF.

A few counts support this clonotype. The V and J genes are TRBV19 and TRBJ2-3, with D perhaps assigned TRBD1 or TRBD2 (7 bases each). V lost 4 bases and J lost 1, with 15 bases in between. Germline CDR1 and CDR2: LNHDA and SQIVND (reference sequence). The CDR3 is 16 amino acids. The CDR3 protein is CASSTRQGGGTDTQYF. For the CDR3, the DNA is TGTGCCAGTAGTACAAGACAGGGAGGGGGCACAGATACGCAGTATTTT.

Of note for this clonotype: A much larger clone sits a single nucleotide away, making a read error possible. It is likely a read error, because the conserved phenylalanine at the end of the CDR3 is missing. V and J are TRBV27 and TRBJ1-1; D perhaps matches TRBD1 (6 bases). In germline, CDR1 is MNHEY, CDR2 SMNVEV (reference sequence). The CDR3 has 14 residues. V lost 6 bases, J lost 5 bases, and 16 bases lay in between. CDR3 protein: CASSPRRGRTEAFL. In DNA form, the CDR3 reads TGTGCCAGCAGCCCCCGACGGGGGCGGACTGAAGCTTTCCTT.

V is TRBV11-2 and J is TRBJ1-5; TRBD1 aligns across 9 bases. Germline V gene data show CDR1 as SGHAT and CDR2 as FQNNGV. Unmatched junction bases numbered 5, after V lost 1 base and J lost 4 bases. The CDR3 spans 16 residues. In nucleotides, the CDR3 is TGTGCCAGCAGCTTAGGGACAGGGGTAGGGAATCAGCCCCAGCATTTT. Amino acids: CASSLGTGVGNQPQHF.

This clonotype was counted many times. The rearrangement links TRBV6-1 to TRBJ2-7; the match to TRBD1 covers 10 bases. Losses at the gene ends were 6 bases for V and 6 bases for J; bases not matched to a gene: 5. Germline CDR1 and CDR2: MNHNS and SASEGT. This CDR3 has 13 amino acids. This CDR3 reads CASSPTGGSEQYF. The CDR3 DNA is TGTGCCAGCAGCCCGACAGGGGGCTCCGAGCAGTACTTC.

With regard to this clonotype: A much larger clone is a single base away; this may be a read error. V and J are TRBV6-1 and TRBJ2-7; D unresolved. The CDR3 is made up of 11 amino acids. Germline V gene lookup returns CDR1 MNHNS and CDR2 SASEGT. V was pared by 6 bases and J by 3 bases, with 6 bases between. The CDR3 coding sequence is TGTGCCAGCAGAACCTTCTACGAGCAGTACTTC. It translates to CASRTFYEQYF.

This clonotype was counted ten times or more. The J gene is TRBJ2-7, the V gene TRBV7-6; D call uncertain. This CDR3 is 13 amino acids long. V lost 0 bases and J lost 4, with 7 bases in between. Per germline, CDR1 SGHVS and CDR2 FNYEAQ. The CDR3 loop is CASSLATRYEQYF. For the CDR3, the DNA is TGTGCCAGCAGCTTAGCAACCCGTTACGAGCAGTACTTC.

This clonotype was seen at least ten times. The chain links TRBV6-1 to TRBJ1-1; TRBD1 matches at 8 bases. The CDR3 has 13 residues. Germline V lookup: CDR1 MNHNS, CDR2 SASEGT. V gave up 5 bases and J gave up 6 bases; unmatched junction bases: 5. For the CDR3, the DNA is TGTGCCAGCAGTCGACAGGGGTTCGCTGAAGCTTTCTTT. It codes for CASSRQGFAEAFF.

This chain joins TRBV3-1 and TRBJ1-3; D might be TRBD1 (5 bases). CDR1 and CDR2 from the germline V gene are LGHDT and YNNKEL (reference sequence). CDR3 length equals 15 residues. The V end was cut by 3 bases, the J end by 4 bases, with 13 bases between. The CDR3 DNA reads TGTGCCAGCAGCCAGGTGGGACGGCACGGAAACACCATATATTTT. It yields the protein CASSQVGRHGNTIYF.

At least ten counts were recorded for this clonotype. The rearrangement joins TRBV5-1 to TRBJ2-1; D remains ambiguous. This CDR3 region has 15 residues. The germline CDR1 and CDR2 sequences are SGHRS and YFSETQ. V shed 5 bases and J shed 0 bases, with 12 bases lying between them. This CDR3 is CASRLTGSSYNEQFF. As DNA, the CDR3 is TGCGCCAGCAGGCTAACCGGAAGCTCCTACAATGAGCAGTTCTTC.